This TCR beta chain is drawn from a study of blood T cells in healthy people across ages. Broader study findings: Diversity was higher, and naive CD4+ cells more numerous, in long-lived donors than in aged donors. The recorded TCR beta diversity per million T cells decreased in a roughly linear manner with age.

A note on this clonotype: The antigen remains undetermined.

A second PCR, run for about 7 to 12 cycles, used a sample-barcoded 5' primer plus a J-beta primer mix. TCRdb used MiXCR to reprocess the 5' RACE reads, holding one entry per CDR3 protein. Here the sample spans fewer than 1 million distinct CDR3 sequences, under 45% being singletons. The sample providers were healthy Caucasian people from Russia, aged roughly 6 to 95. Germline CDR1 reads SQVTM; CDR2 reads ANQGSEA. The CDR3 is 14 amino acids. Trimming cost V 4 bases and J 4 bases, with 13 bases left between them. The rearrangement links TRBV29-1 to TRBJ1-4; D is undetermined. The sample was blood. The sequence came from a man aged 55 to 69 in good health. The CDR3 is CSVVLTTYNEKLFF. DNA of the CDR3: TGCAGCGTTGTCTTGACAACTTATAATGAAAAACTGTTTTTT.